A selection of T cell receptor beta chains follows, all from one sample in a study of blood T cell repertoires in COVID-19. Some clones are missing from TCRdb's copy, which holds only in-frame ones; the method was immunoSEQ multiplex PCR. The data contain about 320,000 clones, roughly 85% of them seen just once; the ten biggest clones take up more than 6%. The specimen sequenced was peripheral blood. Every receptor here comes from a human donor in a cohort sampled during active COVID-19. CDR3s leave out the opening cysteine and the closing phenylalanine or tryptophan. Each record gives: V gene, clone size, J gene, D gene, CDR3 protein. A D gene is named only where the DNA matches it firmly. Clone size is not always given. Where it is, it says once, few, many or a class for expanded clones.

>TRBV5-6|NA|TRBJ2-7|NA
ASSPGFGEQY
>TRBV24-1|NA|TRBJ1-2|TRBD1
ATSAHPGQGDYGYT
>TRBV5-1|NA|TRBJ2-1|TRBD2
ASKIAGGSYNEQF
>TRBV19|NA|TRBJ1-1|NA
ASSISWRGWTEAF
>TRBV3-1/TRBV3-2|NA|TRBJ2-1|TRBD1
ASSQETGGAYNEQF
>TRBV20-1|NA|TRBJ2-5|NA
SAAVSETQY
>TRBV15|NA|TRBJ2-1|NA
ATSRVLGQGSDNEQF
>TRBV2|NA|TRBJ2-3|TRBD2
ASSESGGAGTQY
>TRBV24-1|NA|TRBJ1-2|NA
ATSDPHGASGGGYT
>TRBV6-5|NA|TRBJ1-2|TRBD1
ASSAGQGYGYT
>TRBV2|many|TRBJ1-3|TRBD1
ASSAARGQGNTIY
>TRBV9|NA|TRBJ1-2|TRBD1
ASSRGTVGYT
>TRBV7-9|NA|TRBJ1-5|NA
ASSLANGSNQPQH
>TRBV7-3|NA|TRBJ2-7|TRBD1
ASSSDRYEQY
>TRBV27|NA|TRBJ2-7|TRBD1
ASSSDGTGKPYEQY